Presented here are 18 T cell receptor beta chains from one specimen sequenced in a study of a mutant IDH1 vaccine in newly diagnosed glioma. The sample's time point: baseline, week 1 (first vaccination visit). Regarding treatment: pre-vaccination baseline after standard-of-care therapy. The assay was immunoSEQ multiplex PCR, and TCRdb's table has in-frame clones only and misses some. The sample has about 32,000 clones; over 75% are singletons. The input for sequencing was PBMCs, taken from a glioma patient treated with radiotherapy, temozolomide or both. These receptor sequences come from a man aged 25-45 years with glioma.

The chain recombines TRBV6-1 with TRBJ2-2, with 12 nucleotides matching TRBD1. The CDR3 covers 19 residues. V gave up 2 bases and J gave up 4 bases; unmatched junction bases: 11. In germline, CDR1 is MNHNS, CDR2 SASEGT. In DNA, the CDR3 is TGTGCCAGCAGTGAAAGGGACAGGGGGCCCTCGGGGGCCACCGGGGAGCTGTTTTTT. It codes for CASSERDRGPSGATGELFF.

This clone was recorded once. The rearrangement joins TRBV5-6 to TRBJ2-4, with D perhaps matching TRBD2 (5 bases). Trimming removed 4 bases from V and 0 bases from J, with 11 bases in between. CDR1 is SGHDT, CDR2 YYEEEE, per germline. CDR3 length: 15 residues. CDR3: CASSPRGIAKNIQYF. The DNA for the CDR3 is TGTGCCAGCAGCCCGAGAGGGATAGCCAAAAACATTCAGTACTTC.

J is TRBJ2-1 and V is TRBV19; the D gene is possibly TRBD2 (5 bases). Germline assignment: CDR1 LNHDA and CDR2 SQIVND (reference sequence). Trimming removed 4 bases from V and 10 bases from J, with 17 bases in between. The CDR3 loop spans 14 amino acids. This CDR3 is CASSKSDYFLEQFF. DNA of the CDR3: TGTGCCAGTAGTAAGAGTGACTATTTCCTAGAGCAGTTCTTC.

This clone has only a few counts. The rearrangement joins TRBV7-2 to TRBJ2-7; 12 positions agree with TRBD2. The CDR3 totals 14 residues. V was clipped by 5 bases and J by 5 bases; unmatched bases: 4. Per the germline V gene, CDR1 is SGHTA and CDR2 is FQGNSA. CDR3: CASSLTSGRDEQYF. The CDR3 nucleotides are TGTGCCAGCAGCCTGACTAGCGGGAGAGACGAGCAGTACTTC.

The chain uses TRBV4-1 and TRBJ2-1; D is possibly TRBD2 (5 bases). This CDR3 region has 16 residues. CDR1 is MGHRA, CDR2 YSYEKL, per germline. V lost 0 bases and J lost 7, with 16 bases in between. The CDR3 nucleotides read TGCGCCAGCAGCCAAGAGCCGCTAGCTGTGGGGAATGAGCAGTTCTTC. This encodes CASSQEPLAVGNEQFF.

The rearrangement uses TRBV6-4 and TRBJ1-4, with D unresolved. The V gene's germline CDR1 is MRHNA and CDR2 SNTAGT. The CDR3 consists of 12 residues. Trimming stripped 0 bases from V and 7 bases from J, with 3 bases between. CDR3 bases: TGTGCCAGCAGTGACTCTCTTGAAAAACTGTTTTTT. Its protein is CASSDSLEKLFF.

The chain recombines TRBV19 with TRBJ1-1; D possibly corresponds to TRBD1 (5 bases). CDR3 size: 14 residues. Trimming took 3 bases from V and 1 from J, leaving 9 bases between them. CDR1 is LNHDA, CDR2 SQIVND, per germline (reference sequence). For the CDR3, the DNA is TGTGCCAGTAGTATGGGCAGGGCGAACACTGAAGCTTTCTTT. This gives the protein CASSMGRANTEAFF.

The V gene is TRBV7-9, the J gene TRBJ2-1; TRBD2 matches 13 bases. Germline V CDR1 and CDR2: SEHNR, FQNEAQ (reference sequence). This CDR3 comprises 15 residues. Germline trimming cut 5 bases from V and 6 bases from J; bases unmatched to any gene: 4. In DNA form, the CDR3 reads TGTGCCAGCAGCGCGGGGACTAGCGGGGTCAATGAGCAGTTCTTC. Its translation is CASSAGTSGVNEQFF.

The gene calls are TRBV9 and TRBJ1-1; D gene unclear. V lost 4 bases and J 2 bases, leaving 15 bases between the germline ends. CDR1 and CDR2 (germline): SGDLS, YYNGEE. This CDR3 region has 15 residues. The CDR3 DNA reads TGTGCCAGCAGCCCCACAGTCGGAAGAAACACTGAAGCTTTCTTT. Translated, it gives CASSPTVGRNTEAFF.

The CDR3 reads CASSLVPAADANTGELFF. CDR3 nucleotides: TGCGCCAGCAGCTTGGTACCGGCGGCGGACGCGAACACCGGGGAGCTGTTTTTT. The chain couples TRBV5-1 to TRBJ2-2; no firm D call. This CDR3 region has 18 residues. V was trimmed by 0 bases and J by 0 bases, leaving 15 bases between them. From germline, CDR1 is SGHRS and CDR2 YFSETQ.

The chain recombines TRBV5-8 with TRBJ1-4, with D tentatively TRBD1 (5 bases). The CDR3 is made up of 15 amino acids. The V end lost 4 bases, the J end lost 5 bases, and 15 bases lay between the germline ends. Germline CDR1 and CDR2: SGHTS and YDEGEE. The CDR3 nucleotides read TGTGCCAGCAGCCTTCCGGGACTGAGGAATGAAAAACTGTTTTTT. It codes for CASSLPGLRNEKLFF.

For the CDR3, the DNA is TGTGCCAGTGCGGACAGACAGGCAACTAATGAAAAACTGTTTTTT. Its protein is CASADRQATNEKLFF. The chain is built from TRBV19 and TRBJ1-4; maybe TRBD1 (6 bases). The CDR3 has 15 residues. The ends were cut back, 8 bases at V and 0 bases at J, with 13 bases in the middle. The germline gives CDR1 LNHDA, CDR2 SQIVND (reference sequence).

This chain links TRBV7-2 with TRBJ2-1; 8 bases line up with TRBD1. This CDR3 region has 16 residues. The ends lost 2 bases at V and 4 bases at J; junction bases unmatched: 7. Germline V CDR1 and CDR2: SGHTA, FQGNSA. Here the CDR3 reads CASSLTRQGPYNEQFF. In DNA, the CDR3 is TGTGCCAGCAGCTTAACGAGACAGGGGCCATACAATGAGCAGTTCTTC.

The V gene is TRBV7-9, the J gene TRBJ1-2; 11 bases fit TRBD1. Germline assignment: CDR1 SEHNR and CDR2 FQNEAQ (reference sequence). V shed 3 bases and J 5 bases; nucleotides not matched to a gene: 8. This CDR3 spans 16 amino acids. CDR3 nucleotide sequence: TGTGCCAGCAGCTTCGGCCGGGACAGGGGGTATTATGGCTACACCTTC. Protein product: CASSFGRDRGYYGYTF.

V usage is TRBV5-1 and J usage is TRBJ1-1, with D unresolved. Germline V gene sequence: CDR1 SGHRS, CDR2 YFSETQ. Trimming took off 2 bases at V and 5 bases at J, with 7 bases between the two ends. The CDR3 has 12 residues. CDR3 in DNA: TGCGCCAGCAGCTTTTTAGGTACTGAAGCTTTCTTT. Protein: CASSFLGTEAFF.

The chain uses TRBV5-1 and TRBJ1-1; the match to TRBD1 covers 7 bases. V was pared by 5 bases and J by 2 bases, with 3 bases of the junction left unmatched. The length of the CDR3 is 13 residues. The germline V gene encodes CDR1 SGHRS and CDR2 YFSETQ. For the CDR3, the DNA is TGCGCCAGCAGGGGGACAGCAAACACTGAAGCTTTCTTT. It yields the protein CASRGTANTEAFF.

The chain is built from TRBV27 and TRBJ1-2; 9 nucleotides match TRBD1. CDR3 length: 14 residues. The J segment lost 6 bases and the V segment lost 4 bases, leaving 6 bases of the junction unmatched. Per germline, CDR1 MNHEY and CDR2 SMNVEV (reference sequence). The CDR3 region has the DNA TGTGCCAGCAGTTCCTCCGGGACAGGGAATGGCTACACCTTC. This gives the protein CASSSSGTGNGYTF.

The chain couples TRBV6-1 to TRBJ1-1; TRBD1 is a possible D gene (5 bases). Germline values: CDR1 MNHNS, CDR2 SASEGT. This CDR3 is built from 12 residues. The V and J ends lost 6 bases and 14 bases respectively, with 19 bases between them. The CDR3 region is CASSFGVREGFF. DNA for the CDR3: TGTGCCAGCAGCTTTGGGGTCAGGGAGGGATTCTTT.